A single sample is the source of the 27 T cell receptor beta chains below, sequenced in a study of CD8+ T cells in alopecia areata. The treatment denotes: oral pan-JAK inhibitor, 5-10 mg twice daily. Extracted RNA was reverse transcribed, and the resulting cDNA served as sequencing template. Profiling relied on immunoSEQ multiplex PCR, and the TCRdb table lists in-frame clones only, not all of them. The sample has 150,000 or so clones, around 50% seen once. Source: CD8+ T cells sorted from blood, taken at week 4, from a patient treated with tofacitinib. The receptor source for this set is a human donor with alopecia areata.

The sample holds a few counts of this clone. V gene TRBV13 combines with J gene TRBJ2-7, with TRBD2 matching 7 bases. Germline V gene sequence: CDR1 PRHDT, CDR2 FYEKMQ (reference sequence). This CDR3 region has 13 residues. Germline trimming cut 5 bases from V and 6 bases from J; bases unmatched to any gene: 7. The DNA for the CDR3 is TGTGCCAGCAGCCCTAAGCGGGGACCCGAGCAGTACTTC. It is translated as CASSPKRGPEQYF.

This clone was seen a few times. This chain links TRBV4-3 with TRBJ2-2, with 8 bases identical to TRBD2. V was clipped by 4 bases and J by 3 bases; unmatched bases: 4. Germline V gives CDR1 LGHNA, CDR2 YSLEER. The CDR3 covers 15 residues. The DNA for the CDR3 is TGCGCCAGCAGCCTCGGGGGGGAGGACACCGGGGAGCTGTTTTTT. This codes for CASSLGGEDTGELFF.

V is TRBV7-9 and J is TRBJ1-2; no definite D call. V lost 5 bases, J lost 6 bases, and 4 bases lay in between. The CDR3 spans 10 residues. Germline values: CDR1 SEHNR, CDR2 FQNEAQ (reference sequence). The CDR3 region is CASSRHGYTF. CDR3 DNA sequence: TGTGCCAGCAGCAGACATGGCTACACCTTC. Together with reference TRBV7-9 and TRBJ1-2, the CDR3 gives the full variable domain: DTGVSQNPRHKITKRGQNVTFRCDPISEHNRLYWYRQTLGQGPEFLTYFQNEAQLEKSRLLSDRFSAERPKGSFSTLEIQRTEQGDSAMYLCASSRHGYTFGSGTRLTVV.

This clone was observed a single time. The V call is TRBV5-6, the J call TRBJ2-7; D perhaps matches TRBD1 (6 bases). Looked up from germline, CDR1 is SGHDT and CDR2 is YYEEEE. The CDR3 covers 14 residues. Deletions cut 7 bases from V and 2 bases from J, with 16 bases between. CDR3 sequence reads: CASGGSTGTYEQYF. The CDR3 DNA follows: TGTGCCAGCGGGGGCTCAACTGGGACCTACGAGCAGTACTTC.

This clone was counted a few times. The V call is TRBV30, the J call TRBJ2-5; 9 positions match TRBD1. The J segment lost 5 bases and the V segment lost 5 bases, leaving 6 bases of the junction unmatched. CDR1 is GTSNPN and CDR2 is SVGIG in the germline V gene (reference sequence). The length of the CDR3 is 13 residues. The DNA for the CDR3 is TGTGCCTGGGCCCTAGACAGGGGGGAGACCCAGTACTTC. It specifies CAWALDRGETQYF.

This rearrangement joins TRBV29-1 to TRBJ2-1; 7 bases align to TRBD2. Looked up from germline, CDR1 is SQVTM and CDR2 is ANQGSEA. Germline trimming cut 3 bases from V and 2 bases from J; bases unmatched to any gene: 10. The CDR3 covers 16 residues. CDR3 coding DNA: TGCAGCGTTGATGGGGGGGGTTTTGGCCCCTACAATGAGCAGTTCTTC. This sequence encodes CSVDGGGFGPYNEQFF.

The CDR3 bases are TGCAGCGTCCTCTATATGAACACTGAAGCTTTCTTT. Its translation: CSVLYMNTEAFF. The chain is built from TRBV29-1 and TRBJ1-1; no definite D call. The CDR3 is 12 residues long. V was clipped by 6 bases and J by 0 bases, with 8 bases between them. Germline V CDR1 and CDR2: SQVTM, ANQGSEA.

The rearrangement uses TRBV7-2 and TRBJ1-6; D perhaps matches TRBD1 (5 bases). This CDR3 spans 17 amino acids. Per the germline V gene, CDR1 is SGHTA and CDR2 is FQGNSA. V lost 5 bases to trimming and J lost 7 bases, with 21 bases between them. The CDR3 DNA sequence: TGTGCCAGCAGCCAAAACGGGTCCGGGGCGCGGAATTCACCCCTCCACTTT. Translating gives CASSQNGSGARNSPLHF. Together with reference TRBV7-2 and TRBJ1-6, the CDR3 gives the full variable domain: GAGVSQSPSNKVTEKGKDVELRCDPISGHTALYWYRQSLGQGLEFLIYFQGNSAPDKSGLPSDRFSAERTGGSVSTLTIQRTQQEDSAVYLCASSQNGSGARNSPLHFGNGTRLTVT.

This clone was observed a few times. This CDR3 is also generated by other DNA sequences in the sample. The chain recombines TRBV13 with TRBJ1-5; D perhaps matches TRBD1 (5 bases). The CDR3 loop spans 12 amino acids. Germline V lookup: CDR1 PRHDT, CDR2 FYEKMQ (reference sequence). V dropped 3 bases and J dropped 6 bases, with 6 bases sitting between them. As DNA, the CDR3 is TGTGCCAGCAGCTTGGGGGGTCAGCCCCAGCATTTT. Translating gives CASSLGGQPQHF.

This clone was recorded a few times. This chain uses TRBV29-1 with TRBJ1-2; 7 bases agree with TRBD1. The CDR3 loop spans 13 amino acids. Germline V gene data show CDR1 as SQVTM and CDR2 as ANQGSEA. The ends lost 6 bases at V and 8 bases at J; junction bases unmatched: 12. The CDR3 nucleotides read TGCAGCGTCGCCGAACAGGGGTTGGAGGGCTACACCTTC. Its protein product is CSVAEQGLEGYTF.

This clone was picked up a small number of times. This chain uses TRBV7-9 with TRBJ1-1; the D is unclear. Trimming removed 3 bases at V and 3 bases at J, with 11 bases between. Germline lookup yields CDR1 SEHNR and CDR2 FQNEAQ (reference sequence). The CDR3 runs to 14 residues. The CDR3 loop is CASSFKGPDTEAFF. As DNA, the CDR3 is TGTGCCAGCAGCTTTAAGGGTCCGGACACTGAAGCTTTCTTT.

The chain uses TRBV7-9 and TRBJ2-5; either TRBD1 or TRBD2 may supply D (5 bases each). CDR3 length equals 14 residues. V lost 2 bases and J 0 bases, leaving 7 bases between the germline ends. Germline V CDR1 and CDR2: SEHNR, FQNEAQ (reference sequence). CDR3 sequence: CASSLRGNQETQYF. CDR3 nucleotides: TGTGCCAGCAGCTTACGGGGCAACCAAGAGACCCAGTACTTC.

The V call is TRBV25-1, the J call TRBJ1-1; tentatively, D is TRBD1 (6 bases). V lost 3 bases to trimming and J lost 3 bases, with 11 bases between them. CDR3 length equals 14 residues. The germline V gene has CDR1 MGHDK and CDR2 SYGVNS. CDR3 region: CASSEDEGDTEAFF. Written as DNA, the CDR3 is TGTGCCAGCAGTGAGGATGAGGGGGACACTGAAGCTTTCTTT.

The chain is built from TRBV4-3 and TRBJ2-3, with a possible D match to TRBD1 (6 bases). The CDR3 loop spans 18 amino acids. Germline values: CDR1 LGHNA, CDR2 YSLEER. With 0 bases removed from V and 4 bases from J, the gap between germline ends came to 20 bases. The CDR3 bases are TGCGCCAGCAGCCAAGATTTTTTGACAGGAGATGATTCAGATACGCAGTATTTT. Amino acid sequence: CASSQDFLTGDDSDTQYF.

The genes are TRBV12-5 and TRBJ2-7; maybe TRBD2 (5 bases). The germline V and J ends were trimmed by 2 bases and 0 bases, with 17 bases remaining between them. This CDR3 has 17 amino acids. Germline CDR1 reads LGHNT; CDR2 reads FRNRAP. The CDR3 region is CASGLPASGSVSYEQYF. Written as DNA, the CDR3 is TGTGCTAGTGGTTTGCCCGCCTCGGGGTCAGTCTCCTACGAGCAGTACTTC.

The chain uses TRBV2 and TRBJ2-5; TRBD1 agrees at 7 bases. Trimming took 3 bases from V and 3 from J; bases not matched to a gene: 4. The CDR3 is 14 residues long. Germline V gene data show CDR1 as SNHLY and CDR2 as FYNNEI. CDR3 nucleotide sequence: TGTGCCAGCAGTGAGACAGGGATGGAAGAGACCCAGTACTTC. Its translation is CASSETGMEETQYF.

V gene TRBV7-9 combines with J gene TRBJ1-1; D gene uncertain. CDR3 length equals 12 residues. From germline, CDR1 is SEHNR and CDR2 FQNEAQ (reference sequence). The germline V and J ends were trimmed by 5 bases and 4 bases, with 8 bases remaining between them. CDR3 nucleotides: TGTGCCAGCAGCCCTTCCGGCACTGAAGCTTTCTTT. Its translation: CASSPSGTEAFF. The variable domain in full, completed from reference TRBV7-9 and TRBJ1-1, reads DTGVSQNPRHKITKRGQNVTFRCDPISEHNRLYWYRQTLGQGPEFLTYFQNEAQLEKSRLLSDRFSAERPKGSFSTLEIQRTEQGDSAMYLCASSPSGTEAFFGQGTRLTVV.

This clone showed up just a few times. The chain carries TRBV4-3 and TRBJ1-1; perhaps TRBD1 as D (5 bases). Germline V gene sequence: CDR1 LGHNA, CDR2 YSLEER. V dropped 3 bases and J dropped 1 base, with 9 bases sitting between them. The CDR3 sequence is 14 residues long. CDR3 in amino acids: CASSQGEGNTEAFF. CDR3 DNA sequence: TGCGCCAGCAGCCAGGGGGAGGGGAACACTGAAGCTTTCTTT.

The chain links TRBV14 to TRBJ2-3, with 7 bases matching TRBD1. Germline V gives CDR1 SGHDN, CDR2 FVKESK. Trimming cost V 4 bases and J 4 bases; bases outside gene matches: 2. The length of the CDR3 is 13 residues. The DNA for the CDR3 is TGTGCCAGCAGCCCCAGGGGGTCAGATACGCAGTATTTT. Translating gives CASSPRGSDTQYF.

This chain links TRBV9 with TRBJ2-5; TRBD1 might be the D (5 bases). With 5 bases removed from V and 5 bases from J, the gap between germline ends came to 13 bases. The CDR3 sequence is 13 residues long. CDR1 is SGDLS and CDR2 is YYNGEE in the germline V gene. The CDR3 reads CASSPGFEETQYF. DNA for the CDR3: TGTGCCAGCAGTCCAGGGTTCGAGGAGACCCAGTACTTC.

This rearrangement joins TRBV29-1 to TRBJ1-2; D ambiguous. V shed 0 bases and J shed 3 bases, with 5 bases lying between them. The CDR3 extends over 12 amino acids. Per the germline V gene, CDR1 is SQVTM and CDR2 is ANQGSEA. The CDR3 loop is CSVEETDYGYTF. The CDR3 DNA is TGCAGCGTTGAAGAGACGGACTATGGCTACACCTTC.

Only one count was recorded for this clone. The chain couples TRBV7-9 to TRBJ2-1, with 10 bases matching TRBD1. The J segment lost 0 bases and the V segment lost 5 bases, leaving 10 bases of the junction unmatched. Looked up from germline, CDR1 is SEHNR and CDR2 is FQNEAQ (reference sequence). This CDR3 contains 18 residues. DNA for the CDR3: TGTGCCAGCAGCCCTCGACAGGGGGCGAAAGACTCCTACAATGAGCAGTTCTTC. Amino acids: CASSPRQGAKDSYNEQFF.

DNA for the CDR3: TGTGCCAGCAGGCCAAGGGCTGAAGGTGAAGCTTTCTTT. It specifies CASRPRAEGEAFF. V gene TRBV4-2 combines with J gene TRBJ1-1; no reliable D call. The length of the CDR3 is 13 residues. Germline values: CDR1 LGHNA, CDR2 YNFKEQ. Deletions cut 6 bases from V and 7 bases from J, with 15 bases between.

V is TRBV10-3 and J is TRBJ1-2; D uncertain. The CDR3 sequence is 13 residues long. Germline CDR1 is ENHRY and CDR2 is SYGVKD. Trimming took 7 bases from V and 1 from J, leaving 10 bases between them. As DNA, the CDR3 is TGTGCCATCATGAACGGTCATAACTATGGCTACACCTTC. Translation gives CAIMNGHNYGYTF.

The chain joins TRBV25-1 to TRBJ1-2, with D hard to call. The CDR3 contains 15 residues. V lost 0 bases and J 0 bases, leaving 8 bases between the germline ends. Germline V CDR1 and CDR2: MGHDK, SYGVNS. As DNA, the CDR3 is TGTGCCAGCAGTGAATATGCCGACCCTAACTATGGCTACACCTTC. Translating it yields CASSEYADPNYGYTF.

Comments on this clone: The sample has other DNA sequences that encode this CDR3 too. The genes are TRBV7-9 and TRBJ2-7; D call uncertain. The CDR3 totals 12 residues. The germline V and J ends were trimmed by 1 base and 3 bases, with 4 bases remaining between them. Germline CDR1 is SEHNR and CDR2 is FQNEAQ (reference sequence). The CDR3 region is CASSLVSYEQYF. CDR3 bases: TGTGCCAGCAGCTTAGTTAGCTACGAGCAGTACTTC. The full variable domain, with the rest looked up from reference TRBV7-9 and TRBJ2-7, is DTGVSQNPRHKITKRGQNVTFRCDPISEHNRLYWYRQTLGQGPEFLTYFQNEAQLEKSRLLSDRFSAERPKGSFSTLEIQRTEQGDSAMYLCASSLVSYEQYFGPGTRLTVT.

The chain has TRBV30 and TRBJ2-7; TRBD1 might be the D (5 bases). The CDR3 contains 14 residues. CDR1 is GTSNPN and CDR2 is SVGIG in the germline V gene (reference sequence). Trimming left V 0 bases short and J 1 base short, with 10 bases between. CDR3 protein: CAWSVPGKSYEQYF. The DNA for the CDR3 is TGTGCCTGGAGTGTACCAGGGAAGTCCTACGAGCAGTACTTC.